The 7 T cell receptor beta chains given below trace back to one sample, sequenced in a study of shared clonotypes between healthy human individuals. Only in-frame clones appear in the TCRdb table, and some are missing; sequencing was by immunoSEQ multiplex PCR. The data show 470,000 or so clones, more than 75% seen once. The specimen sequenced was PBMCs. These receptors came from a woman aged 40 to 50 in good health. Some clones in this sample may be carry-over from other donors' samples.

The gene calls are TRBV7-8 and TRBJ2-5, with 10 bases fitting TRBD1. The J segment lost 5 bases and the V segment lost 6 bases, leaving 6 bases of the junction unmatched. The CDR3 runs to 14 residues. Germline CDR1 reads SGHVS; CDR2 reads FQNEAQ. CDR3 nucleotide sequence: TGTGCCAGCAGAAGGACAGGGGGAAAGGAGACCCAGTACTTC. Its translation: CASRRTGGKETQYF.

This clone came up once. The chain uses TRBV27 and TRBJ1-6; 7 bases align to TRBD1. The junction had 1 base not matched to a gene; V was cut back by 4 bases and J by 7 bases. CDR1 MNHEY and CDR2 SMNVEV come from the germline V gene (reference sequence). The CDR3 runs 13 residues. CDR3 nucleotide sequence: TGTGCCAGCAGTTGGGACAGAAATTCACCCCTCCACTTT. Its protein product is CASSWDRNSPLHF.

This clone occurred a few times. The CDR3 here is CASSLASYGSGGETQYF. In nucleotides, the CDR3 is TGTGCCAGCAGTCTAGCCTCGTACGGGAGCGGTGGAGAGACCCAGTACTTC. The chain couples TRBV2 to TRBJ2-5; TRBD2 might be the D (6 bases). V was trimmed by 5 bases and J by 4 bases, leaving 23 bases between them. Germline values: CDR1 SNHLY, CDR2 FYNNEI. The CDR3 has 17 residues.

V and J are TRBV6-1 and TRBJ2-7; D possibly corresponds to TRBD2 (5 bases). V was trimmed by 2 bases and J by 2 bases, leaving 7 bases between them. Germline V gene data show CDR1 as MNHNS and CDR2 as SASEGT. The CDR3 totals 13 residues. The CDR3 coding sequence is TGTGCCAGCAGTGAACTAGCCCCCTACGAGCAGTACTTC. Translating it yields CASSELAPYEQYF.

V and J are TRBV7-2 and TRBJ2-7; perhaps D is TRBD1 or TRBD2 (5 bases each). Trimming shortened V by 4 bases and J by 4 bases, and 14 bases separated the two germline ends. The germline V gene encodes CDR1 SGHTA and CDR2 FQGNSA. The CDR3 has 14 residues. CDR3 amino acids: CASSSPRGAYEQYF. CDR3 coding DNA: TGTGCCAGCAGCTCGCCAAGGGGAGCGTACGAGCAGTACTTC.

The J gene is TRBJ1-3, the V gene TRBV7-2; TRBD1 aligns across 8 bases. With 4 bases clipped from V and 0 bases from J, the junction kept 5 bases outside the gene matches. CDR1 and CDR2 from the germline V gene are SGHTA and FQGNSA. The CDR3 is 16 residues long. The CDR3 DNA is TGTGCCAGCAGCTCAGGGGGCTTAGGCTCTGGAAACACCATATATTTT. Translation gives CASSSGGLGSGNTIYF. The whole variable domain, filled in from reference TRBV7-2 and TRBJ1-3, reads GAGVSQSPSNKVTEKGKDVELRCDPISGHTALYWYRQSLGQGLEFLIYFQGNSAPDKSGLPSDRFSAERTGGSVSTLTIQRTQQEDSAVYLCASSSGGLGSGNTIYFGEGSWLTVV.

V usage is TRBV7-6 and J usage is TRBJ1-4; D unresolved. The CDR3 is 12 amino acids. The V gene lost 0 bases and the J gene lost 11 bases, with 7 bases spanning the gap. Germline V gene data show CDR1 as SGHVS and CDR2 as FNYEAQ. The CDR3 reads CASSLALGKLFF. DNA of the CDR3: TGTGCCAGCAGCTTAGCGTTGGGGAAACTGTTTTTT.